This TCR beta chain was recovered during a study of Tregs in tolerant kidney transplant recipients (dated by TCRdb to about 2019). For the study in its entirety: The study used TCRbeta sequencing to identify donor-specific regulatory T cells before combined kidney and bone marrow transplantation, then tracked those cells after transplant. Beyond this particular receptor, the publication reports: Biological reproducibility was not examined directly, but technical replication error appeared to be minimal. Donor-specific Treg expansion exceeded global Treg expansion in tolerant patients, suggesting antigen-driven rather than nonspecific expansion. For some patients, the PCR primers changed as time went on, which meant samples from those patients could not be compared with one another at the nucleotide level. The study was limited by small patient numbers, and the findings need validation in larger populations and under other immunosuppression protocols. Expanding Tregs with activated donor B cells appeared to identify the most biologically relevant and donor-specific TCRbeta repertoire.

Concerning this clone itself: Its antigen is unknown. The read is 3 residues too short to cover the CDR3 end, so that end is filled in from the germline J gene.

Inclusive of the bounding cysteine and phenylalanine, the CDR3 is 15 residues long. The DNA shown is the part of the CDR3 that was read: 36 bases, in frame from base 1. CDR1 and CDR2 are drawn from the germline V gene (reference sequence): GTSNPN, SVGIG. At the junction V is shortened by 0 bases and J by 0 bases, with 12 bases in between. For TCRbeta CDR3 sequencing, genomic DNA from the sorted cells was extracted using the QIAGEN DNeasy Blood and Tissue Kit. High-throughput TCRbeta CDR3 sequencing was carried out commercially through immunoSEQ, with PCR amplification with bias correction and internal controls included. Regarding the original processing steps: A unique productive TCRbeta sequence was defined by the CDR3 nucleotide sequence when primers matched, and otherwise by the CDR3 amino acid sequence together with the Vbeta and Jbeta genes. As a correction for sorting error, sequences shared between sorted populations at a frequency ratio of 2:1 or less were discarded, and the remaining shared sequences were assigned to the higher population. Donor-reactive sequences were defined as at least 5-fold expanded in CFSE-low cells versus unstimulated cells, with frequency of at least 0.01% in CFSE-low cells. Jensen-Shannon divergence calculated on the top 100 TCRbeta sequences ranked by frequency was used to measure repertoire divergence. For samples with multiple sequencing runs, sorting error was corrected separately for each run before the runs were pooled. In TCRdb, the immuneACCESS table is reduced to in-frame sequences with V and J assigned. These tables do not hold every clone; where another copy was compared, an unresolved V gene accounts for under half, and the others remain unexplained. Clone size and V and J calls were adopted from that table, with D and trimming inferred from the DNA. The table for this sample records 30,000 to 40,000 clones. 1.5% to 2% of the sample is held by the ten biggest clonotypes.

Related donors were used in the transplants with nonmyeloablative bone marrow transplantation, and mixed chimerism was transient in the human trials. Unstimulated Tregs (CD4+CD25+CD127-), CD4+ non-Tregs (CD4+CD25-), CD4 and CD8 cells were FACS-sorted from thawed PBMCs. Patients were a few combined kidney and bone marrow transplant recipients from the ITN036ST trial, and only these trial subjects had samples available. Healthy control blood was processed to PBMCs by Ficoll density gradient and cryopreserved, and patient PBMCs were collected before and after transplant. The sequence was collected from a human patient who received a combined kidney and bone marrow transplant. After a transplant, some T cells may be the graft donor's own cells. The specimen comprised CD4+ T cells from blood (PBMCs), sampled 24 months after the transplant. The chain is encoded by TRBV30 joined to TRBJ2-7; no D gene can be assigned with confidence. CDR3 DNA (partial): TGTGCCTGGAGTGTCAACTCTAAGAGCTCCTACGAG. Its translation is CAWSVNSKSSYE. The CDR3, in full, reads CAWSVNSKSSYEQYF.